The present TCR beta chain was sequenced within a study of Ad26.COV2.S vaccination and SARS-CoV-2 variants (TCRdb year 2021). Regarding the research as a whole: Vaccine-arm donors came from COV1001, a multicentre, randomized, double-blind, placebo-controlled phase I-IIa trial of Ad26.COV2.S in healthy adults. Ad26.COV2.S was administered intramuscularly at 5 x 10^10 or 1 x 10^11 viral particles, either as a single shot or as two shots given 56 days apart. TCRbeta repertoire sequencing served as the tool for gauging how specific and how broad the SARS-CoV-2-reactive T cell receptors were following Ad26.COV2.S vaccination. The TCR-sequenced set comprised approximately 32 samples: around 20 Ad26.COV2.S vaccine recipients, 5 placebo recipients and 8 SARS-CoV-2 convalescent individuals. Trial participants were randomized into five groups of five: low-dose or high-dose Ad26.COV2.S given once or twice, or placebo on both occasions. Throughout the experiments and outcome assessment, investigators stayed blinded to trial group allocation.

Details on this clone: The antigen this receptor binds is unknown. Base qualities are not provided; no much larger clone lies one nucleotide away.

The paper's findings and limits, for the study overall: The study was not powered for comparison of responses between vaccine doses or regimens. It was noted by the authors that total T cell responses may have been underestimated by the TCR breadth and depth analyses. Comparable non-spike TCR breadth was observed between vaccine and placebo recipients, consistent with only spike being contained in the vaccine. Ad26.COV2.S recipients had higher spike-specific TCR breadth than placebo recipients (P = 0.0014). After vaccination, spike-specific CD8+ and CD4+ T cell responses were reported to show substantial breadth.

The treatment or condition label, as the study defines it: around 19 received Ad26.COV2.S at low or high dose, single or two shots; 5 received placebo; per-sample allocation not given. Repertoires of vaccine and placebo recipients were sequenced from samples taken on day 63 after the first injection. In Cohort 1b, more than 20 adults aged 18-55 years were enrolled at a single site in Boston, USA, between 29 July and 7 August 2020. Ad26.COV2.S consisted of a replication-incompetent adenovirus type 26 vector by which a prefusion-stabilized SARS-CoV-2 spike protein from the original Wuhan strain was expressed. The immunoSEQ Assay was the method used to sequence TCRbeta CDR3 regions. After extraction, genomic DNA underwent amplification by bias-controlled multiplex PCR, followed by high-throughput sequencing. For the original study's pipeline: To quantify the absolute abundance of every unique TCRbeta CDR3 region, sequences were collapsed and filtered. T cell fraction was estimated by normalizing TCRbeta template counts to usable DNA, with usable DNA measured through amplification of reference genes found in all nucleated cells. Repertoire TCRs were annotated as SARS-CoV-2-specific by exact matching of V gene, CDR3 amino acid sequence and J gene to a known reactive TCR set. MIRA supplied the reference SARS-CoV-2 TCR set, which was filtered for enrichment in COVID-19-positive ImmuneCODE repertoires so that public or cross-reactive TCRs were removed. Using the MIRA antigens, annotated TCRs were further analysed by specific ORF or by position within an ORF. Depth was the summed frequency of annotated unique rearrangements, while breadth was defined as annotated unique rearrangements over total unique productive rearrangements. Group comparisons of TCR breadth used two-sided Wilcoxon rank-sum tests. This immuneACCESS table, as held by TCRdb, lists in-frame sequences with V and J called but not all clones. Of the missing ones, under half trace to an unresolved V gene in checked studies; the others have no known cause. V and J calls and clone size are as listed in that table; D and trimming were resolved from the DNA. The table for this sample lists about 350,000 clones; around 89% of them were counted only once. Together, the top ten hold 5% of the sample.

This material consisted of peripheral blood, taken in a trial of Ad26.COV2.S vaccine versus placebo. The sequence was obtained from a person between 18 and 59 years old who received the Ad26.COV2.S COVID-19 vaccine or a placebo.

The CDR3 has the sequence CASSLTGPLAGELFF. The bases are TGTGCCAGCAGCTTGACAGGGCCACTGGCCGGGGAGCTGTTTTTT. The rearrangement combines TRBV7-6 with TRBJ2-2, with 7 central nucleotides matching TRBD1. Reading the germline V gene gives CDR1 SGHVS and CDR2 FNYEAQ. Inclusive of the bounding cysteine and phenylalanine, the CDR3 is 15 residues long. The kept DNA is CDR3 alone, 45 bases in frame from the first base. Unmatched junction bases come to 7, with V trimmed by 3 bases and J by 6 bases.